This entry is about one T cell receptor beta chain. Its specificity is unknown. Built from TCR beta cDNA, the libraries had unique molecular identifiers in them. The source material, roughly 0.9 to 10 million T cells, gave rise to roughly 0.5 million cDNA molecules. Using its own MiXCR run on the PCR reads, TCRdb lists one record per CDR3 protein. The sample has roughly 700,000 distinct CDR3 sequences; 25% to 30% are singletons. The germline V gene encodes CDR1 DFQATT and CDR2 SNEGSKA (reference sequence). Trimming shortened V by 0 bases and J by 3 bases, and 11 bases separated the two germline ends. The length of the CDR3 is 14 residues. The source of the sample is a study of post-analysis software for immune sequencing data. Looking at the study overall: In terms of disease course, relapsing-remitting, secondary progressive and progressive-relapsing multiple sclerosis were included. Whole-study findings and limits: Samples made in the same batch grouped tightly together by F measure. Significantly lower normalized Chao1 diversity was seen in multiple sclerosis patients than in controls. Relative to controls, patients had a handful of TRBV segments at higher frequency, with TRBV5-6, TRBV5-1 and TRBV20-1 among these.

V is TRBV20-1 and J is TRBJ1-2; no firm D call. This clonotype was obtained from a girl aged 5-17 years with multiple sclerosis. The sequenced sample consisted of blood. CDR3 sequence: CSARDGRSDYGYTF. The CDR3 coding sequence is TGCAGTGCTAGAGATGGGAGATCCGACTATGGCTACACCTTC.